The 20 T cell receptor beta chains below were found in one sample sequenced in a study of OX40 agonist ivuxolimab in advanced cancers. Generated by immunoSEQ multiplex PCR, the TCRdb table keeps only in-frame clones and is missing some. The data contain some 87,000 clones, over 85% of them singletons. Sequenced here: CD4+ or CD8+ T cells sorted from blood, sampled in a trial of the OX40 agonist ivuxolimab. The receptors originated from an adult with an advanced solid tumor such as melanoma, head and neck, liver or kidney cancer.

The chain joins TRBV19 to TRBJ2-7, with a possible D match to TRBD1 (6 bases). The CDR3 contains 14 residues. V was pared by 5 bases and J by 1 base, with 12 bases between. Germline CDR1 reads LNHDA; CDR2 reads SQIVND (reference sequence). CDR3 coding DNA: TGTGCCAGTAGTTGGACAGCAGAGTCCTACGAGCAGTACTTC. Residues: CASSWTAESYEQYF.

This chain joins TRBV30 and TRBJ1-5; D remains unclear. CDR1 and CDR2 (germline): GTSNPN, SVGIG (reference sequence). The CDR3 runs 14 residues. V lost 3 bases and J 11 bases, leaving 20 bases between the germline ends. The CDR3: CAWSAPDIGWSQHF. In DNA, the CDR3 is TGTGCCTGGAGCGCCCCAGACATCGGTTGGTCCCAGCATTTT.

The J gene is TRBJ2-2, the V gene TRBV7-8; possibly TRBD1 or TRBD2 for D (6 bases each). From germline, CDR1 is SGHVS and CDR2 FQNEAQ. The CDR3 loop spans 14 amino acids. V was trimmed by 1 base and J by 7 bases, leaving 10 bases between them. The CDR3 sequence: CASSLGGADGELFF. CDR3 nucleotides: TGTGCCAGCAGCTTAGGGGGGGCTGACGGGGAGCTGTTTTTT.

V gene TRBV10-3 combines with J gene TRBJ2-1; 12 nucleotides agree with TRBD2. This CDR3 has 16 residues. V lost 4 bases to trimming and J lost 7 bases; unmatched junction nucleotides: 8. CDR1 ENHRY and CDR2 SYGVKD come from the germline V gene. The CDR3 protein is CAISVVLAGGTNEQFF. DNA of the CDR3: TGTGCCATCAGTGTTGTCCTAGCGGGAGGGACTAATGAGCAGTTCTTC.

J is TRBJ2-3 and V is TRBV18; TRBD2 matches at 14 bases. Germline values: CDR1 KGHSH, CDR2 LQKENI. CDR3 length: 21 amino acids. The CDR3 loop is CEGLRRAGTSGSLNRTDTQYF. DNA of the CDR3: TGTGAGGGTCTCAGGAGGGCCGGGACTAGCGGGAGCCTTAACCGCACAGATACGCAGTATTTT.

The J gene is TRBJ2-7, the V gene TRBV6-5; D ambiguous. Between the trimmed V and J ends, which lost 5 bases and 4 bases, there was a span of 9 bases. Germline V gene data show CDR1 as MNHEY and CDR2 as SVGAGI. The CDR3 contains 12 residues. CDR3 nucleotide sequence: TGTGCCAGCAGTACTAACCCGTACGAGCAGTACTTC. Residues: CASSTNPYEQYF.

The rearrangement joins TRBV9 to TRBJ2-5; the D is unclear. The DNA end is more similar to TRBJ2-7, so the J call may be wrong. Germline CDR1 and CDR2: SGDLS and YYNGEE. CDR3 length: 14 amino acids. The chain's CDR3 is CASSVGDGAYEQYF. Written as DNA, the CDR3 is TGTGCCAGCAGCGTAGGGGATGGGGCCTACGAGCAGTACTTC.

This rearrangement joins TRBV27 to TRBJ2-7; D is unclear. With 4 bases removed from V and 0 bases from J, the gap between germline ends came to 7 bases. The germline V gene encodes CDR1 MNHEY and CDR2 SMNVEV (reference sequence). This CDR3 region has 13 residues. The CDR3 sequence: CASSYRSSYEQYF. CDR3 nucleotides: TGTGCCAGCAGTTATCGTAGCTCCTACGAGCAGTACTTC.

V and J are TRBV5-6 and TRBJ2-7; tentatively, D is TRBD1 or TRBD2 (5 bases each). The V gene lost 2 bases and the J gene lost 7 bases, with 16 bases spanning the gap. The V gene's germline CDR1 is SGHDT and CDR2 YYEEEE. CDR3 length equals 14 residues. CDR3 residues: CASSFDRDVREQYF. The CDR3 DNA follows: TGTGCCAGCAGCTTCGACCGGGACGTCCGGGAGCAGTACTTC.

J is TRBJ2-2 and V is TRBV4-3; tentative D call: TRBD2 (6 bases). This CDR3 has 17 amino acids. V gave up 4 bases and J gave up 2 bases, with 17 bases separating them. CDR1 and CDR2 from the germline V gene are LGHNA and YSLEER. The CDR3 sequence: CASSPTVEGGNTGELFF. DNA of the CDR3: TGCGCCAGCAGCCCAACGGTTGAGGGAGGTAACACCGGGGAGCTGTTTTTT.

The J gene is TRBJ1-2, the V gene TRBV15; 8 bases are a match to TRBD1. This CDR3 has 15 amino acids. The J segment lost 4 bases and the V segment lost 0 bases, leaving 4 bases of the junction unmatched. The germline V gene encodes CDR1 LNHNV and CDR2 YYDKDF (reference sequence). The CDR3 coding sequence is TGTGCCACCAGCAGAGATTCAGGGGGCGGCTATGGCTACACCTTC. Encoded protein: CATSRDSGGGYGYTF.

The DNA for the CDR3 is TGTGCCAGTCACCCCCCAGCAGGGACCTATGGCTACACCTTC. Translated, it gives CASHPPAGTYGYTF. The rearrangement joins TRBV19 to TRBJ1-2; D is possibly TRBD1 (5 bases). Germline V gene lookup returns CDR1 LNHDA and CDR2 SQIVND (reference sequence). Trimming pared 8 bases from V and 4 bases from J, leaving 17 bases between. This CDR3 region has 14 residues.

The chain couples TRBV25-1 to TRBJ1-3, with a possible D match to TRBD1 (5 bases). The V gene's germline CDR1 is MGHDK and CDR2 SYGVNS. Trimming pared 4 bases from V and 4 bases from J, leaving 23 bases between. The CDR3 consists of 18 residues. DNA of the CDR3: TGTGCCAGCAGTGTGGTTGATTGGGACCGCCTAACGGGAAACACCATATATTTT. Protein sequence: CASSVVDWDRLTGNTIYF.

This sequence joins TRBV9 and TRBJ2-3, with unresolved D. Germline CDR1 is SGDLS and CDR2 is YYNGEE. The germline V and J ends were trimmed by 0 bases and 0 bases, with 11 bases remaining between them. The CDR3 has 16 residues. The CDR3 DNA follows: TGTGCCAGCAGCGTAGTAAGCCAGCCCAGCACAGATACGCAGTATTTT. This sequence encodes CASSVVSQPSTDTQYF.

This chain links TRBV30 with TRBJ2-7, with TRBD1 as a possible D gene (6 bases). Germline V lookup: CDR1 GTSNPN, CDR2 SVGIG (reference sequence). Between the trimmed V and J ends, which lost 0 bases and 4 bases, there was a span of 16 bases. CDR3 length equals 15 residues. DNA of the CDR3: TGTGCCTGGAGTGTAGGGCAGGGGAGTAAGTACGAGCAGTACTTC. The encoded protein is CAWSVGQGSKYEQYF.

The chain combines TRBV28 with TRBJ2-1; 9 bases line up with TRBD2. Unmatched junction bases numbered 4, after V lost 8 bases and J lost 2 bases. Germline V lookup: CDR1 MDHEN, CDR2 SYDVKM. The CDR3 consists of 14 residues. CDR3 in DNA: TGTGCCAGCGCGCGGGAGGGGGCCTACAATGAGCAGTTCTTC. Translating it yields CASAREGAYNEQFF.

V is TRBV7-9 and J is TRBJ2-1, with a possible D match to TRBD1 (5 bases). Germline V gene data show CDR1 as SEHNR and CDR2 as FQNEAQ (reference sequence). This CDR3 has 12 amino acids. Trimming pared 1 base from V and 9 bases from J, leaving 7 bases between. The CDR3 DNA reads as TGTGCCAGCAGCTTAGGGGGCAGTGAGCAGTTCTTC. It codes for CASSLGGSEQFF.

V is TRBV9 and J is TRBJ2-3; 12 positions agree with TRBD1. Per germline, CDR1 SGDLS and CDR2 YYNGEE. The ends lost 3 bases at V and 4 bases at J; junction bases unmatched: 9. The CDR3 contains 17 residues. CDR3 loop: CASSGDRGPSVADTQYF. The DNA for the CDR3 is TGTGCCAGCAGCGGGGACAGGGGGCCTTCTGTCGCAGATACGCAGTATTTT.

The chain links TRBV12-2 to TRBJ2-7. TRBV12-2 is marked as a pseudogene. This CDR3 has 14 residues. CDR3 region: CASRLEGLYYEQYF. Here the CDR3 DNA reads TGTGCAAGTCGCTTAGAGGGCCTTTACTACGAGCAGTACTTC.

The CDR3 region has the DNA TGCAGCGCAGGAGAAGCGGGACAACCTCCGGGACTAGGGGGGGCAGATACGCAGTATTTT. Protein sequence: CSAGEAGQPPGLGGADTQYF. This chain uses TRBV29-1 with TRBJ2-3; 8 nucleotides match TRBD2. The trim removed 7 bases at V and 4 bases at J, leaving 28 bases unmatched. The CDR3 has 20 residues. Germline CDR1 reads SQVTM; CDR2 reads ANQGSEA.